The clone carrying this T cell receptor (beta chain) was seen a handful of times. The entry originates in a study of T-cell memory formation after mild COVID-19. MiXCR, run by TCRdb on the 5' RACE reads, gives a single entry per CDR3 protein. Of about 110,000 distinct CDR3 sequences listed, 12% are singletons. The ends were cut back, 0 bases at V and 7 bases at J, with 14 bases in the middle. Germline CDR1 and CDR2: SGHKS and YYEKEE (reference sequence). This CDR3 contains 14 residues. The chain carries TRBV5-5 and TRBJ2-7; D perhaps matches TRBD1 (6 bases). Sequences were obtained from PBMCs or a T cell subset sorted from them (not recorded which). This TCR was sampled from an adult woman who had mild COVID-19 (a few samples of this study predate the infection). Cell type and time point are not known. CDR3 nucleotide sequence: TGTGCCAGCAGCTTGGCGGCAGGGGTGCGGGAGCAGTACTTC. Encoded protein: CASSLAAGVREQYF.